The source of this T cell receptor (beta chain) is a study of Ad26.COV2.S vaccination and SARS-CoV-2 variants. Looking at the study overall: Donor allocation was to the COV1001 Ad26.COV2.S trial arm.

Regarding the study as a whole: The study found similar non-spike TCR breadth in vaccine and placebo recipients.

This clone was recorded many times. The antigen remains unidentified. The table came from immunoSEQ multiplex PCR; TCRdb's copy has only in-frame clones and leaves some out. The table includes approximately 400,000 clones, roughly 85% detected once. Noted treatment: approximately 18 received Ad26.COV2.S at low or high dose, single or two shots; 5 received placebo; per-sample allocation not given. Sampling was done on day 63 after the first vaccine or placebo injection. Sequences were derived from peripheral blood, sampled in a trial of Ad26.COV2.S vaccine versus placebo. The receptor was derived from a person aged 18-60 years who received the Ad26.COV2.S COVID-19 vaccine or a placebo.

CDR3 residues: CASSSLTGNLHF. The CDR3 DNA reads as TGTGCCAGCAGCTCTCTGACAGGTAACCTCCACTTT. V and J are TRBV6-2 or TRBV6-3 and TRBJ1-6; TRBD1 might be the D (6 bases). Germline V gene data show CDR1 as MNHEY and CDR2 as SVGEGT. This CDR3 comprises 12 residues. V shed 6 bases and J shed 15 bases, with 15 bases lying between them.